This T cell receptor beta chain originates from a study of blood T cell repertoires in COVID-19. Turning to the study itself: The cDNA or gDNA used as material had been derived from T cells, B-cell-depleted T cells, or PBMCs.

In the authors' workflow: From reference gene primer amplification, estimates of nucleated cell counts were derived. TCRdb's table, derived via immunoSEQ multiplex PCR, lists solely in-frame clones and lacks some. V, J and clone size are those of that table, while D and trimming were read from the DNA. The sample lists 87,000 or so clones, around 90% occurring once. Per the germline V gene, CDR1 is KGHSH and CDR2 is LQKENI. V was shortened by 2 bases and J by 4 bases, with 18 bases between the two germline ends. CDR3 length equals 17 residues. Followed longitudinally, the Seattle patients had been enrolled during active infection.

The sequencing sample was made of peripheral blood. The chain links TRBV18 to TRBJ1-3, with TRBD1 as a possible D gene (5 bases). The TCR sequence derives from a man in his late teens or twenties with COVID-19, enrolled during active disease. The CDR3 nucleotides read TGTGCCAGCTCACCAACGGACGCGGGGCAGACGGGAAACACCATATATTTT. The encoded protein is CASSPTDAGQTGNTIYF.